Given below is one TCR beta chain in context. The antigen remains unidentified. Just one base apart from a much larger clone, this may be a read error. This sample stems from a study of T cell repertoires in cytomegalovirus infection. Study in general: Indicated by public TCR beta signatures were CMV infection and matching HLA type. The study, taken as a whole, reports: Predominance within the ex vivo response was attributable to HLA-C-restricted CMV-specific TCR beta clonotypes. Adding up the frequency of public TCR beta families identified people who carried CMV plus the relevant HLA.

With 5 bases removed from V and 10 bases from J, the gap between germline ends came to 17 bases. The CDR3 runs to 14 residues. TCRdb processed the reads anew with MiXCR; each CDR3 protein has one entry. The table records about 450,000 distinct CDR3 sequences, roughly 30% of them present only once. The clonotype originates from a human donor in good health (CMV status not recorded). Some clones in this sample may be carry-over from other donors' samples. The sample consisted of PBMCs. The chain couples TRBV12-3 or TRBV12-4 to TRBJ1-4; D remains ambiguous. The CDR3 spells CASSPEAVGPKLFF. Written as DNA, the CDR3 is TGTGCCAGCAGTCCGGAGGCGGTTGGCCCAAAACTGTTTTTT.